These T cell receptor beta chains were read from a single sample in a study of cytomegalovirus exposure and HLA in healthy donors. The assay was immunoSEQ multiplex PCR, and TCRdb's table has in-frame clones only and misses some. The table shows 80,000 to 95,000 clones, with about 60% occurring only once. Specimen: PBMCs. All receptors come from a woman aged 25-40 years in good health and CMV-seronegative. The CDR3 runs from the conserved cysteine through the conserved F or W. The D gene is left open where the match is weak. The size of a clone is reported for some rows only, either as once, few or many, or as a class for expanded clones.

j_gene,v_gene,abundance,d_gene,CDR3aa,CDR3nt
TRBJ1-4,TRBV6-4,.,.,CASSEGENEKLFF,TGTGCCAGCAGTGAGGGAGAAAATGAAAAACTGTTTTTT
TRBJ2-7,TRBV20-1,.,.,CSARGPYEQYF,TGCAGTGCTAGAGGGCCCTACGAGCAGTACTTC
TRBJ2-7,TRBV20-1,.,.,CSARISYEQYF,TGCAGTGCGAGGATCTCCTACGAGCAGTACTTC
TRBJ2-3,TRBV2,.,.,CASSSRPPGFGDTQYF,TGTGCCAGCAGTTCGCGGCCCCCGGGGTTTGGCGATACGCAGTATTTT
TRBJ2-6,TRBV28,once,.,CASRKSQGSGANVLTF,TGTGCCAGCAGGAAATCACAGGGTTCTGGGGCCAACGTCCTGACTTTC
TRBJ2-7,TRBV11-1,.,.,CASSLAGGSSYEQYF,TGTGCCAGCAGCTTAGCGGGGGGAAGTTCCTACGAGCAGTACTTC
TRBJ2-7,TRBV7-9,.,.,CASSLALGERLRSYEQYF,TGTGCCAGCAGCTTAGCGCTGGGAGAGAGGCTACGCTCCTACGAGCAGTACTTC
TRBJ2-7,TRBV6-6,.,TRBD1,CASSPRTGASEQYF,TGTGCCAGCAGCCCCCGGACAGGAGCCTCCGAGCAGTACTTC
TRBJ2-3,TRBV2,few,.,CASSQGGGPDTQYF,TGTGCCAGCAGTCAAGGGGGAGGCCCAGATACGCAGTATTTT
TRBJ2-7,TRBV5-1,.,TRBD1,CASSLVTGGTYEQYF,TGCGCCAGCAGCTTGGTTACAGGGGGGACCTACGAGCAGTACTTC
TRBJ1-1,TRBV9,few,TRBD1,CASSLTQGAGTEAFF,TGTGCCAGCAGCTTAACACAGGGGGCTGGCACTGAAGCTTTCTTT
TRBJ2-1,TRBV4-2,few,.,CASSQGRKQFF,TGTGCCAGCAGCCAAGGTAGAAAGCAGTTCTTC
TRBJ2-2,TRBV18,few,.,CASSPISTPNTGELFF,TGTGCCAGCTCACCTATTAGCACGCCGAACACCGGGGAGCTGTTTTTT
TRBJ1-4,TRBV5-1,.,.,CASSPAMGAGEKLFF,TGCGCCAGCAGCCCGGCAATGGGGGCGGGTGAAAAACTGTTTTTT
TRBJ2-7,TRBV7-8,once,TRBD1,CASSTDRGYEQYF,TGTGCCAGCAGCACGGACAGGGGGTACGAGCAGTACTTC
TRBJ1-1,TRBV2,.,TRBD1,CASGVDRVNTEAFF,TGTGCCAGCGGGGTTGACAGGGTGAACACTGAAGCTTTCTTT
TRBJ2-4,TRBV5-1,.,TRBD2,CASTPDQGGFGNIQYF,TGCGCCAGCACCCCGGACCAGGGAGGGTTTGGAAACATTCAGTACTTC
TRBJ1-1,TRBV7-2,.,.,CASSLGQGNTEAFF,TGTGCCAGCAGCTTAGGGCAGGGGAACACTGAAGCTTTCTTT
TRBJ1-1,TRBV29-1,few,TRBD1,CSVVPMDRAATEAFF,TGCAGCGTTGTTCCCATGGACAGGGCGGCCACTGAAGCTTTCTTT
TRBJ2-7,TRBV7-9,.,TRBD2,CASSLSQGGSEEQYF,TGTGCCAGCAGCTTAAGTCAGGGAGGGTCGGAGGAGCAGTACTTC
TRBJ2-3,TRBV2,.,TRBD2,CASRGRGNTQYF,TGTGCCAGCCGAGGGAGGGGAAATACGCAGTATTTT
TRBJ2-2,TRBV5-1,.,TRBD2,CASSPSLGGRDTGELFF,TGCGCCAGCAGCCCATCACTCGGCGGGAGGGACACCGGGGAGCTGTTTTTT
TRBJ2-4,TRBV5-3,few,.,CARSLTPGVAKNIQYF,TGTGCCAGAAGCTTGACCCCGGGTGTAGCCAAAAACATTCAGTACTTC
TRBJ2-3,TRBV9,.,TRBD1,CASSPRQGESFLFPTDTQYF,TGTGCCAGCAGCCCTCGCCAGGGGGAATCGTTCCTTTTTCCCACAGATACGCAGTATTTT
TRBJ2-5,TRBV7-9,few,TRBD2,CAKGPSGDSGTQYF,TGTGCCAAGGGGCCTAGCGGCGATTCTGGGACCCAGTACTTC
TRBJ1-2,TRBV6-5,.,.,CANETGNYGYTF,TGTGCCAACGAAACAGGGAACTATGGCTACACCTTC
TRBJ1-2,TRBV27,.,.,CASSFGGADGYTF,TGTGCCAGCAGTTTTGGGGGGGCCGATGGCTACACCTTC
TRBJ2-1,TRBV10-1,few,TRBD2,CASSELSGGANEQFF,TGCGCCAGCAGTGAGTTAAGCGGGGGGGCTAATGAGCAGTTCTTC
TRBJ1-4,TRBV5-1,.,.,CASSSRGGANEKLFF,TGCGCCAGCAGCTCCCGTGGAGGGGCTAATGAAAAACTGTTTTTT
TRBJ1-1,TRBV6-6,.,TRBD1,CASSDTGDQVTEAFF,TGTGCCAGCAGTGATACAGGGGATCAGGTCACTGAAGCTTTCTTT
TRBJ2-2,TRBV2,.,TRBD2,CASSELAGATTGELFF,TGTGCCAGCAGTGAACTAGCGGGGGCCACCACCGGGGAGCTGTTTTTT
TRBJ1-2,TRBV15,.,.,CATFPRVGYTF,TGTGCCACCTTCCCCCGGGTTGGCTACACCTTC
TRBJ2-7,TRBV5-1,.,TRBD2,CASSLRAAGGPREQYF,TGCGCCAGCAGCCTCAGAGCAGCGGGAGGGCCTCGGGAGCAGTACTTC
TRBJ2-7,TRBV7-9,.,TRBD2,CASSPSGLVKQYF,TGTGCCAGCAGCCCCTCGGGACTAGTCAAGCAGTACTTC
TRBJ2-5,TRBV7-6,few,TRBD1,CASSRGQGGETQYF,TGTGCCAGCAGCAGAGGACAGGGCGGAGAGACCCAGTACTTC
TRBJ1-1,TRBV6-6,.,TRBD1,CASSYSMVTGGTEAFF,TGTGCCAGCAGTTACTCGATGGTTACAGGGGGCACTGAAGCTTTCTTT
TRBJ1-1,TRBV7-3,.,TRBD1,CASSPRTGGWGTEAFF,TGTGCCAGCAGCCCTAGGACAGGGGGCTGGGGCACTGAAGCTTTCTTT
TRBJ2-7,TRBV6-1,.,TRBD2,CASNHQRGGYEQYF,TGTGCCAGCAACCACCAGCGGGGGGGCTACGAGCAGTACTTC
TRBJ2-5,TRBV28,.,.,CASSLYTGQETQYF,TGTGCCAGCAGTTTATATACCGGTCAAGAGACCCAGTACTTC
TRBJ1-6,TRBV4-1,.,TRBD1,CASSQEGQGQMYSPLHF,TGCGCCAGCAGCCAAGAAGGACAGGGGCAAATGTATTCACCCCTCCACTTT
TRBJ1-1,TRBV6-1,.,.,CASSESNRVGTEAFF,TGTGCCAGCAGTGAATCCAACAGGGTGGGGACTGAAGCTTTCTTT
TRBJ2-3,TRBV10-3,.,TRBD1,CAFGQGTDTQYF,TGTGCCTTCGGACAGGGAACAGATACGCAGTATTTT
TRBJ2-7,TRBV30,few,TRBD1,CAWSVGGTGSYEQYF,TGTGCCTGGAGTGTAGGGGGGACAGGCTCCTACGAGCAGTACTTC
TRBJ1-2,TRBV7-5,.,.,CVRLLIGDGYTF,TGTGTCAGACTCCTAATAGGGGATGGCTACACCTTC
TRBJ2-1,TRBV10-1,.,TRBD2,CASSELAEFF,TGCGCCAGCAGTGAGCTAGCGGAATTCTTC
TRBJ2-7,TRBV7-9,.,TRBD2,CASSLAVGAGGSHEQYF,TGTGCCAGCAGCTTAGCAGTCGGAGCGGGAGGGAGCCACGAGCAGTACTTC
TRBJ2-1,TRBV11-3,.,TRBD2,CASSPSGRLGNEQFF,TGTGCCAGCAGCCCTAGCGGGAGGCTCGGTAATGAGCAGTTCTTC
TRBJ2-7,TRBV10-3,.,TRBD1,CAIRTGVSYEQYF,TGTGCCATCAGGACAGGGGTATCCTACGAGCAGTACTTC